These 22 T cell receptor beta chains were sequenced from one sample in a study of blood T cell repertoires in COVID-19. The protocol was immunoSEQ multiplex PCR, while the TCRdb copy is restricted to in-frame clones and leaves out a portion. This table has approximately 470,000 clones, roughly nine tenths appearing once. Sample: PBMCs or T cells enriched from blood (not recorded which). These TCRs come from a woman younger than 35 who had recovered from COVID-19.

The genes are TRBV5-1 and TRBJ2-4, with 7 bases aligning to TRBD2. The V gene end was trimmed by 6 bases and the J gene end by 8 bases; junction bases not matched to a gene: 11. Germline-derived CDR1 and CDR2 are SGHRS and YFSETQ. There are 14 residues in the CDR3. The CDR3 coding sequence is TGCGCCAGCAAGGTGCGGCAGGGAGGGGACATTCAGTACTTC. Its translation is CASKVRQGGDIQYF.

The chain combines TRBV3-1 (or the pseudogene TRBV3-2) with TRBJ2-5, with 7 bases lining up with TRBD2. Germline lookup yields CDR1 LGHDT and CDR2 YNNKEL (reference sequence). V gave up 9 bases and J gave up 5 bases; unmatched junction bases: 15. The CDR3 spans 15 residues. CDR3 in DNA: TGTGCCAGTAGTAGCGGGCGAGAAGCTAGGGAGACCCAGTACTTC. Translated, it gives CASSSGREARETQYF.

This rearrangement joins TRBV27 to TRBJ1-2, with TRBD1 matching over 7 bases. Germline V CDR1 and CDR2: MNHEY, SMNVEV (reference sequence). The V gene end was trimmed by 8 bases and the J gene end by 4 bases; junction bases not matched to a gene: 4. This CDR3 has 12 amino acids. The CDR3 loop reads CASGDSFYGYTF. The CDR3 DNA follows: TGTGCCAGCGGGGACAGCTTCTATGGCTACACCTTC.

The rearrangement joins TRBV4-1 to TRBJ2-2; D possibly corresponds to TRBD2 (5 bases). Germline V CDR1 and CDR2: MGHRA, YSYEKL. The CDR3 is 13 amino acids. V was cut by 2 bases and J by 6 bases, with 7 bases left in between. The CDR3 reads CASSQIGAGELFF. The CDR3 DNA reads TGCGCCAGCAGCCAAATCGGGGCCGGGGAGCTGTTTTTT.

This chain connects TRBV4-1 to TRBJ1-1; tentatively, D is TRBD1 (5 bases). CDR1 is MGHRA, CDR2 YSYEKL, per germline. The CDR3 totals 18 residues. The V end lost 1 base, the J end lost 2 bases, and 20 bases lay between the germline ends. For the CDR3, the DNA is TGCGCCAGCAGCCAAGGAATCCTAAGGCGGCAGGGTAACACTGAAGCTTTCTTT. Translated: CASSQGILRRQGNTEAFF.

Only one count was recorded for this clone. V gene TRBV5-6 combines with J gene TRBJ2-1; TRBD2 might be the D (5 bases). Trimming stripped 4 bases from V and 4 bases from J, with 15 bases between. The CDR3 has 15 amino acids. Germline V CDR1 and CDR2: SGHDT, YYEEEE. The CDR3 sequence: CASSPSRGAYNEQFF. The CDR3 DNA is TGTGCCAGCAGCCCGAGCCGGGGAGCGTACAATGAGCAGTTCTTC.

V and J are TRBV6-2 or TRBV6-3 and TRBJ1-1; 8 nucleotides match TRBD1. The CDR3 covers 12 residues. V dropped 6 bases and J dropped 7; count of bases not matched to a gene: 4. The germline gives CDR1 MNHEY, CDR2 SVGEGT. The CDR3, as DNA: TGTGCCAGCAGCCGAGACAGGGGTGAAGCTTTCTTT. It translates to CASSRDRGEAFF.

The rearrangement links TRBV29-1 to TRBJ1-2; no clear D gene. Germline assignment: CDR1 SQVTM and CDR2 ANQGSEA. Trimming took off 1 base at V and 4 bases at J, with 4 bases between the two ends. CDR3 size: 11 residues. The CDR3 sequence: CSVEVSYGYTF. CDR3 nucleotides: TGCAGCGTTGAAGTCAGCTATGGCTACACCTTC.

This clone occurred once. The chain is built from TRBV6-5 and TRBJ1-1; TRBD1 aligns across 8 bases. Germline assignment: CDR1 MNHEY and CDR2 SVGAGI. V lost 5 bases, J lost 1 base, and 6 bases stayed unmatched. CDR3 length equals 15 residues. Here the CDR3 reads CASSQSGGENTEAFF. CDR3 in DNA: TGTGCCAGCAGTCAATCAGGGGGCGAGAACACTGAAGCTTTCTTT.

This chain connects TRBV11-2 to TRBJ2-7, with D perhaps matching TRBD2 (5 bases). Trimming pared 10 bases from V and 5 bases from J, leaving 15 bases between. Germline CDR1 and CDR2: SGHAT and FQNNGV. The CDR3 has 12 amino acids. The CDR3 coding sequence is TGTGCCACCGCTCGCGGGCCCCACGAGCAGTACTTC. This sequence encodes CATARGPHEQYF. The full variable domain, with the rest looked up from reference TRBV11-2 and TRBJ2-7, is EAGVAQSPRYKIIEKRQSVAFWCNPISGHATLYWYQQILGQGPKLLIQFQNNGVVDDSQLPKDRFSAERLKGVDSTLKIQPAKLEDSAVYLCATARGPHEQYFGPGTRLTVT.

This clone showed up just a few times. The gene calls are TRBV6-5 and TRBJ2-3; 10 nucleotides align to TRBD1. The ends lost 6 bases at V and 8 bases at J; junction bases unmatched: 8. The germline V gene encodes CDR1 MNHEY and CDR2 SVGAGI. The CDR3 consists of 14 residues. Written as DNA, the CDR3 is TGTGCCAGCAGACGCCCTGGACAGGGGGGTACGCAGTATTTT. It yields the protein CASRRPGQGGTQYF.

V gene TRBV5-1 combines with J gene TRBJ2-1; 12 bases are shared with TRBD2. This CDR3 spans 16 amino acids. V was pared by 1 base and J by 3 bases, with 2 bases of the junction left unmatched. Germline CDR1 SGHRS, CDR2 YFSETQ. The CDR3 loop reads CASSLTSGGYYNEQFF. The CDR3, as DNA: TGCGCCAGCAGCTTGACTAGCGGGGGGTACTACAATGAGCAGTTCTTC.

The chain recombines TRBV9 with TRBJ2-7; 7 nucleotides agree with TRBD1. Germline V lookup: CDR1 SGDLS, CDR2 YYNGEE. The trim removed 2 bases at V and 2 bases at J, leaving 16 bases unmatched. The length of the CDR3 is 18 residues. This chain's CDR3 is CASSVGTEVLDVPYEQYF. The CDR3 bases are TGTGCCAGCAGCGTTGGGACAGAGGTTTTAGACGTTCCCTACGAGCAGTACTTC. Combining the CDR3 with reference TRBV9 and TRBJ2-7 gives the whole variable domain DSGVTQTPKHLITATGQRVTLRCSPRSGDLSVYWYQQSLDQGLQFLIQYYNGEERAKGNILERFSAQQFPDLHSELNLSSLELGDSALYFCASSVGTEVLDVPYEQYFGPGTRLTVT.

This clone occurred once. V is TRBV24-1 and J is TRBJ2-3; D unresolved. Looked up from germline, CDR1 is KGHDR and CDR2 is SFDVKD. Trimming took 5 bases from V and 6 from J, leaving 11 bases between them. The CDR3 is 13 amino acids. The CDR3 DNA sequence: TGTGCCACCAGTGTTGAGCCTACGGATACGCAGTATTTT. Protein product: CATSVEPTDTQYF.

In its sample, this clone was seen once. This sequence joins TRBV5-6 and TRBJ1-2; the match to TRBD1 covers 9 bases. V lost 3 bases to trimming and J lost 8 bases; unmatched junction nucleotides: 2. Germline V gene sequence: CDR1 SGHDT, CDR2 YYEEEE. The CDR3 length is 12 residues. CDR3 nucleotide sequence: TGTGCCAGCAGCTCGGGGACAGGGGGCTACACCTTC. It specifies CASSSGTGGYTF.

The rearrangement links TRBV19 to TRBJ1-1; D gene uncertain. This CDR3 contains 13 residues. V was trimmed by 6 bases and J by 0 bases, leaving 8 bases between them. Germline CDR1 reads LNHDA; CDR2 reads SQIVND (reference sequence). The CDR3, as DNA: TGTGCCAGTAGAGCAGGCCTGAACACTGAAGCTTTCTTT. It codes for CASRAGLNTEAFF.

This clone was counted ten times or more. The chain couples TRBV19 to TRBJ1-4, with D possibly matching TRBD1 (6 bases). The CDR3 extends over 23 amino acids. V gave up 0 bases and J gave up 4 bases, with 33 bases separating them. The germline V gene encodes CDR1 LNHDA and CDR2 SQIVND (reference sequence). The CDR3 sequence: CASSIDVIPGYKKSQGNNEKLFF. CDR3 sequence (DNA): TGTGCCAGTAGTATAGACGTTATACCAGGGTACAAGAAAAGTCAGGGGAATAATGAAAAACTGTTTTTT.

The chain recombines TRBV12-5 with TRBJ2-5; 10 bases map to TRBD2. Per the germline V gene, CDR1 is LGHNT and CDR2 is FRNRAP. CDR3 length equals 13 residues. Trimming removed 5 bases from V and 5 bases from J; junction bases left unmatched: 2. CDR3 DNA sequence: TGTGCTAGTGGTCGTAGCGGGGGGGAGACCCAGTACTTC. Encoded protein: CASGRSGGETQYF.

The CDR3 region is CASSFLPQHF. In DNA form, the CDR3 reads TGTGCCAGCAGCTTTCTACCCCAGCATTTT. The chain has TRBV12-1 and TRBJ1-5. TRBV12-1 is labeled a pseudogene. CDR3 length equals 10 residues.

The genes are TRBV5-1 and TRBJ1-1; unclear D gene. This CDR3 contains 15 residues. CDR1 is SGHRS, CDR2 YFSETQ, per germline. V shed 2 bases and J shed 4 bases, with 15 bases lying between them. The DNA for the CDR3 is TGCGCCAGCAGCTTAGGTCCCTCGGCGGGCACTGAAGCTTTCTTT. This codes for CASSLGPSAGTEAFF.

The chain combines TRBV5-1 with TRBJ2-1, with TRBD2 matching over 8 bases. This CDR3 comprises 16 residues. The germline V gene encodes CDR1 SGHRS and CDR2 YFSETQ. The J segment lost 7 bases and the V segment lost 0 bases, leaving 9 bases of the junction unmatched. The CDR3 here is CASSLVSGTEKNEQFF. As DNA, the CDR3 is TGCGCCAGCAGCTTGGTTAGCGGGACCGAGAAAAATGAGCAGTTCTTC.

The chain combines TRBV6-2 or TRBV6-3 with TRBJ2-7; no firm D call. The V gene's germline CDR1 is MNHEY and CDR2 SVGEGT. V lost 4 bases and J lost 0, with 7 bases in between. This CDR3 contains 13 residues. CDR3 DNA: TGTGCCAGCAGTTCCCCGTACTCCTACGAGCAGTACTTC. It is translated as CASSSPYSYEQYF.